This T cell receptor beta chain was captured by sequencing in a study of T cell repertoires in cytomegalovirus infection. Study findings and constraints: Carriers of CMV and the relevant HLA type were discriminated by public TCR beta frequency.

Germline V gene lookup returns CDR1 SGHVS and CDR2 FQNEAQ. This CDR3 region has 14 residues. Trimming took off 5 bases at V and 2 bases at J, with 13 bases between the two ends. From the reads, TCRdb called clonotypes with MiXCR, one entry per CDR3 protein. This table has some 700,000 distinct CDR3 sequences, approximately 33% appearing once. This clonotype was observed many times. Its antigen is unknown. The sample was cultured PBMCs, taken from culture after CMV antigen stimulation. This sequence was found in a human donor in good health (CMV status not recorded). Some clones in this sample may be carry-over from other donors' samples. This rearrangement joins TRBV7-8 to TRBJ2-7; D is perhaps TRBD1 (6 bases). The CDR3 loop reads CASSGGRVTYEQYF. In DNA, the CDR3 is TGTGCCAGCAGCGGGGGCAGGGTCACCTACGAGCAGTACTTC.